This record looks at one T cell receptor (beta chain) sequence and its context. The antigen is undetermined. Germline V gene lookup returns CDR1 SNHLY and CDR2 FYNNEI. V was clipped by 5 bases and J by 5 bases; unmatched bases: 17. The CDR3 has 17 amino acids. Corrective heart surgery yielded the resections from which the thymus tissue came. This specimen belongs to a study of human thymus T cells. Notes on the study in general: Unrelated individuals reportedly shared highly overlapping thymic TCR repertoires. Repertoires sampled from thymus and blood appeared biased in V and J gene usage.

The repertoire was sequenced with immunoSEQ multiplex PCR; TCRdb's copy has only in-frame clones and lacks some. The data hold some 130,000 clones, with around 94% observed a single time. The J gene is TRBJ1-1, the V gene TRBV2; 7 positions match TRBD1. The sequence came from a boy under two years old with a congenital heart defect but otherwise immunologically healthy. The material sequenced was thymus tissue. CDR3 nucleotides: TGTGCCAGCAGTCCGATCCAGGGGGTAGAGGAACGGACTGAAGCTTTCTTT. This encodes CASSPIQGVEERTEAFF.